These 21 T cell receptor beta chains share one sample of origin, sequenced in a study of T cell repertoires in cytomegalovirus infection. TCRdb reanalysed the reads using MiXCR and keeps one entry per CDR3 protein. This sample has about 160,000 distinct CDR3 sequences, with roughly 18% found just once. What was sequenced was CD8+ T cells from PBMCs. All receptors come from a human donor in good health (CMV status not recorded). Some clones in this sample may be carry-over from other donors' samples.

The sample holds a few counts of this clonotype. DNA of the CDR3: TGTGCCAGCAGCTTGGACCCCGGGGAGCTGTTTTTT. Translating it yields CASSLDPGELFF. The chain joins TRBV28 to TRBJ2-2; D ambiguous. Deletions cut 6 bases from V and 6 bases from J, with 8 bases between. The germline gives CDR1 MDHEN, CDR2 SYDVKM. This CDR3 spans 12 amino acids.

This clonotype was seen ten or more times. This chain uses TRBV7-2 with TRBJ2-7; TRBD2 aligns across 13 bases. This CDR3 is built from 15 residues. Germline values: CDR1 SGHTA, CDR2 FQGNSA. The V gene end was trimmed by 5 bases and the J gene end by 2 bases; junction bases not matched to a gene: 3. CDR3 sequence reads: CASSPLAGGPYEQYF. For the CDR3, the DNA is TGTGCCAGCAGCCCACTAGCGGGAGGGCCCTACGAGCAGTACTTC.

The rearrangement joins TRBV6-8 to TRBJ2-5; perhaps TRBD2 as D (5 bases). The CDR3 is 12 residues long. CDR1 MNHGY and CDR2 SAAAGT come from the germline V gene. V lost 4 bases to trimming and J lost 5 bases, with 8 bases between them. CDR3 bases: TGTGCCAGCAGTTTGCCGGGGGAGACCCAGTACTTC. It codes for CASSLPGETQYF.

In this sample, this clonotype turned up many times. The chain carries TRBV7-2 and TRBJ2-7, with D unclear. This CDR3 comprises 15 residues. Germline CDR1 and CDR2: SGHTA and FQGNSA. V lost 5 bases and J lost 0, with 14 bases in between. CDR3 loop: CASSLWSSSSYEQYF. The CDR3, as DNA: TGTGCCAGCAGCCTGTGGAGCTCGAGCTCCTACGAGCAGTACTTC. The full variable domain, its missing parts supplied by reference TRBV7-2 and TRBJ2-7, is GAGVSQSPSNKVTEKGKDVELRCDPISGHTALYWYRQSLGQGLEFLIYFQGNSAPDKSGLPSDRFSAERTGGSVSTLTIQRTQQEDSAVYLCASSLWSSSSYEQYFGPGTRLTVT.

This chain uses TRBV4-2 with TRBJ2-2; D is undetermined. Trimming removed 1 base at V and 0 bases at J, with 6 bases between. CDR3 length: 15 residues. Germline assignment: CDR1 LGHNA and CDR2 YNFKEQ. CDR3 amino acids: CASSQGAANTGELFF. The CDR3 region has the DNA TGTGCCAGCAGCCAAGGTGCTGCGAACACCGGGGAGCTGTTTTTT.

This clonotype was counted a few times. V gene TRBV7-2 combines with J gene TRBJ2-1, with a possible D match to TRBD2 (5 bases). The CDR3 contains 13 residues. Trimming took off 10 bases at V and 5 bases at J, with 15 bases between the two ends. CDR1 and CDR2 from the germline V gene are SGHTA and FQGNSA. This chain's CDR3 is CATSPGNHNEQFF. CDR3 in DNA: TGTGCCACTAGCCCCGGGAATCACAATGAGCAGTTCTTC.

This clonotype was detected only a few times. This rearrangement joins TRBV28 to TRBJ2-7; 10 nucleotides line up with TRBD2. Germline CDR1 MDHEN, CDR2 SYDVKM. The CDR3 is 15 amino acids. V shed 1 base and J 5 bases; nucleotides not matched to a gene: 5. The CDR3 DNA reads TGTGCCAGCAGTTTATTCAGCGGGAGGGCCAACGAGCAGTACTTC. As protein: CASSLFSGRANEQYF.

J is TRBJ2-7 and V is TRBV2; 9 bases align to TRBD2. V trimming: 8 bases; J trimming: 0 bases; junction bases outside the gene matches: 8. The CDR3 is made up of 15 amino acids. Germline V gene sequence: CDR1 SNHLY, CDR2 FYNNEI. The CDR3 is CASGFYSGSSYEQYF. CDR3 DNA sequence: TGTGCCAGCGGCTTTTATAGCGGGAGCTCCTACGAGCAGTACTTC.

This CDR3 is CASTPWRTNTGELFF. The CDR3 nucleotides read TGTGCCAGCACCCCTTGGAGAACGAACACCGGGGAGCTGTTTTTT. This chain links TRBV12-3 or TRBV12-4 with TRBJ2-2; no definite D call. V lost 7 bases, J lost 0 bases, and 12 bases lay in between. This CDR3 region has 15 residues.

Worth noting for this clonotype: The junction and the germline gene differ at one end; a read error may be behind it. The V gene is TRBV7-2, the J gene TRBJ2-1; weak D call: TRBD2 (5 bases). Germline V lookup: CDR1 SGHTA, CDR2 FQGNSA. CDR3 length equals 16 residues. The CDR3 nucleotides read TGTGCCAGCAGCTTTGGCCGGGCTGGGTGGGAGAATGAGCAGATCTTC. Protein: CASSFGRAGWENEQIF. Full variable domain (outside the CDR3, taken from reference TRBV7-2 and TRBJ2-1): GAGVSQSPSNKVTEKGKDVELRCDPISGHTALYWYRQSLGQGLEFLIYFQGNSAPDKSGLPSDRFSAERTGGSVSTLTIQRTQQEDSAVYLCASSFGRAGWENEQIFGPGTRLTVL.

This rearrangement joins TRBV2 to TRBJ2-7; tentative D call: TRBD2 (6 bases). Per the germline V gene, CDR1 is SNHLY and CDR2 is FYNNEI. The CDR3 is 13 amino acids. Between the trimmed V and J ends, which lost 11 bases and 1 base, there was a span of 15 bases. This chain's CDR3 is CAGIPGGSYEQYF. CDR3 DNA sequence: TGTGCCGGGATTCCCGGGGGTTCCTACGAGCAGTACTTC.

This clonotype occurred many times. The gene calls are TRBV7-2 and TRBJ2-5, with D maybe TRBD1 (6 bases). Germline assignment: CDR1 SGHTA and CDR2 FQGNSA. This CDR3 is built from 15 residues. The germline V and J ends were trimmed by 5 bases and 2 bases, with 15 bases remaining between them. DNA of the CDR3: TGTGCCAGCAGCGCTAGGACAGATACTCAAGAGACCCAGTACTTC. Its protein is CASSARTDTQETQYF.

This clonotype showed up just a few times. The chain recombines TRBV7-8 with TRBJ2-5; no clear D. The CDR3 runs 18 residues. Looked up from germline, CDR1 is SGHVS and CDR2 is FQNEAQ. With 6 bases removed from V and 3 bases from J, the gap between germline ends came to 26 bases. The CDR3, as DNA: TGTGCCAGCAGGACAAGTCGACTCCATGAGATGGGAAAAGAGACCCAGTACTTC. This codes for CASRTSRLHEMGKETQYF.

The rearrangement joins TRBV20-1 to TRBJ1-2; 7 bases fit TRBD1. Per germline, CDR1 DFQATT and CDR2 SNEGSKA (reference sequence). The ends lost 6 bases at V and 3 bases at J; junction bases unmatched: 7. The CDR3 contains 13 residues. The CDR3 region is CSAGDREDYGYTF. The CDR3 region has the DNA TGCAGTGCGGGAGACAGGGAGGACTATGGCTACACCTTC.

The chain combines TRBV6-2 or TRBV6-3 with TRBJ1-2, with TRBD1 matching over 10 bases. CDR3 length: 12 amino acids. J lost 13 bases, V lost 6 bases, and 8 bases had no gene match. Per germline, CDR1 MNHEY and CDR2 SVGEGT. This CDR3 is CASSSGTGASTF. The CDR3 nucleotides read TGTGCCAGCAGCTCCGGGACAGGGGCGAGCACCTTC.

V is TRBV27 and J is TRBJ1-2; unclear D gene. Germline lookup yields CDR1 MNHEY and CDR2 SMNVEV (reference sequence). This CDR3 has 13 residues. Trimming stripped 4 bases from V and 7 bases from J, with 13 bases between. CDR3 nucleotides: TGTGCCAGCAGTTCCCGGGGATGGCCTGGCTACACCTTC. It encodes CASSSRGWPGYTF.

This clonotype was seen only a few times. The CDR3 is CASAGQGRNQPQHF. CDR3 in DNA: TGTGCCAGCGCGGGACAGGGCCGCAATCAGCCCCAGCATTTT. The chain carries TRBV28 and TRBJ1-5, with TRBD1 matching over 9 bases. Trimming took 8 bases from V and 2 from J; bases not matched to a gene: 4. This CDR3 spans 14 amino acids. Germline loops: CDR1 MDHEN, CDR2 SYDVKM.

This clonotype was seen a few times. The V call is TRBV7-9, the J call TRBJ1-2, with D perhaps TRBD1 (5 bases). CDR1 SEHNR and CDR2 FQNEAQ come from the germline V gene (reference sequence). V lost 3 bases, J lost 4 bases, and 9 bases lay in between. This CDR3 region has 13 residues. The CDR3, as DNA: TGTGCCAGCAGCTTGACAGAACGCTATGGCTACACCTTC. The encoded protein is CASSLTERYGYTF.

The chain employs TRBV6-4 and TRBJ2-3, with a possible D match to TRBD2 (5 bases). The CDR3 loop spans 16 amino acids. The V and J ends lost 8 bases and 2 bases respectively, with 20 bases between them. Germline loops: CDR1 MRHNA, CDR2 SNTAGT. The CDR3 region has the DNA TGTGCCAGCTCCTCCACTCCCAGCGGTAACACAGATACGCAGTATTTT. Translated, it gives CASSSTPSGNTDTQYF.

Many counts were recorded for this clonotype. The V gene is TRBV7-8, the J gene TRBJ2-5; maybe TRBD2 (5 bases). The ends were cut back, 6 bases at V and 1 base at J, with 12 bases in the middle. This CDR3 has 14 amino acids. The germline V gene has CDR1 SGHVS and CDR2 FQNEAQ. The CDR3 here is CASSPRALQETQYF. CDR3 DNA: TGTGCCAGCAGTCCGAGGGCGCTCCAAGAGACCCAGTACTTC.

The V gene is TRBV20-1, the J gene TRBJ2-7; TRBD2 matches at 8 bases. The V gene's germline CDR1 is DFQATT and CDR2 SNEGSKA (reference sequence). The CDR3 sequence is 15 residues long. The ends lost 2 bases at V and 1 base at J; junction bases unmatched: 7. DNA of the CDR3: TGCAGTGCTAGACCCCGGGGGGGAGGATCCTACGAGCAGTACTTC. This gives the protein CSARPRGGGSYEQYF.